This T cell receptor (beta chain) derives from a study of blood T cell repertoires in COVID-19. Across the study: Spain, Italy and the United States supplied samples that represented acute and convalescent COVID-19. Sources were T cells, B-cell-depleted T cells, or PBMCs; the material itself was cDNA or gDNA.

Per the original methods: Amplification from reference gene primers served as the basis for estimated nucleated cell counts. TCRdb keeps only in-frame clones here, not all; method: immunoSEQ multiplex PCR. The V and J calls and clone size come from that table; D and trimming were worked out from the DNA. The sample records roughly 100,000 clones, 87% being singletons. V lost 0 bases to trimming and J lost 6 bases; unmatched junction nucleotides: 4. There are 14 residues in the CDR3. Germline V gives CDR1 MNHNY, CDR2 SVGAGI (reference sequence). The sample was peripheral blood. The sequence derives from a human donor in a cohort sampled during active COVID-19. The V and J genes are TRBV6-6 and TRBJ2-7, with TRBD2 identical over 8 bases. The CDR3 here is CASSYSQREREQYF. Here the CDR3 DNA reads TGTGCCAGCAGTTACTCCCAGCGGGAGCGCGAGCAGTACTTC.